The entry below gives a single T cell receptor beta chain sequence along with its context. The CDR3 has 14 amino acids. V was trimmed by 4 bases and J by 2 bases, leaving 12 bases between them. Per the germline V gene, CDR1 is SGHDN and CDR2 is FVKESK. Clones were read by immunoSEQ multiplex PCR, and TCRdb kept only the in-frame ones, dropping some. Of 20,000 to 25,000 clones in the sample, approximately 85% are singletons; the top ten hold about 30%. The data are from a study of OX40 agonist ivuxolimab in advanced cancers. Specimen: CD4+ or CD8+ T cells sorted from blood, collected in a trial of the OX40 agonist ivuxolimab. The source of this sequence is an adult with an advanced solid tumor such as melanoma, head and neck, liver or kidney cancer. The chain uses TRBV14 and TRBJ2-7; D is possibly TRBD1 or TRBD2 (5 bases each). CDR3 nucleotide sequence: TGTGCCAGCAGCCTCGGACTGGGACCCTACGAGCAGTACTTC. This translates into CASSLGLGPYEQYF.